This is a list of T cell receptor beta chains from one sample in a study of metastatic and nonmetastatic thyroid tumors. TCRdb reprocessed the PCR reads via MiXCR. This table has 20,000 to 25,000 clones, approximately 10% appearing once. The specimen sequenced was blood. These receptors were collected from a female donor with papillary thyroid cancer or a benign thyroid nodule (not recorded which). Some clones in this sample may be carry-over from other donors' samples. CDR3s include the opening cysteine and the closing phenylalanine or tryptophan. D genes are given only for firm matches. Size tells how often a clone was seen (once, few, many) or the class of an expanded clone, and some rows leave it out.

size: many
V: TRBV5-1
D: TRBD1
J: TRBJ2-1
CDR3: CASSRGQSYNEQFF
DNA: TGCGCCAGCAGCAGGGGACAGTCCTACAATGAGCAGTTCTTC

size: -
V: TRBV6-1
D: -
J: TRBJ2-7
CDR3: CASSEEIVPGEQYF
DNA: TGTGCCAGCAGTGAAGAGATCGTACCAGGCGAGCAGTACTTC

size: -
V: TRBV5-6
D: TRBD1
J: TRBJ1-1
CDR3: CASSSTGGPNTEAFF
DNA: TGTGCCAGCAGCAGCACAGGGGGACCGAACACTGAAGCTTTCTTT

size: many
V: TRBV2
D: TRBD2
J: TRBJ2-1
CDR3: CASSEEGLADYNEQFF
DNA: TGTGCCAGCAGTGAAGAGGGACTAGCCGACTACAATGAGCAGTTCTTC

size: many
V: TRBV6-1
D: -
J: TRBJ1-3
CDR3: CASREGFSGNTIYF
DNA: TGTGCCAGCCGTGAGGGGTTCTCTGGAAACACCATATATTTT

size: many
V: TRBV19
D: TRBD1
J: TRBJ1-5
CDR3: CASSPGQGNQPQHF
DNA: TGTGCCAGTAGCCCTGGACAGGGCAATCAGCCCCAGCATTTT

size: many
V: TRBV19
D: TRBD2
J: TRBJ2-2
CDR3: CASTPPSGGWGGELFF
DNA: TGTGCCAGTACCCCACCTAGCGGGGGCTGGGGCGGGGAGCTGTTTTTT

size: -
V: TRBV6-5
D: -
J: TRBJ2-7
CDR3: CASSYSGGGAFEQYF
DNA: TGTGCCAGCAGTTACTCGGGAGGGGGGGCCTTCGAGCAGTACTTC

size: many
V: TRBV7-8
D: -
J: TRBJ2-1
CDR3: CASSSLAWEQFF
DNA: TGTGCCAGCAGCTCCCTAGCATGGGAGCAGTTCTTC

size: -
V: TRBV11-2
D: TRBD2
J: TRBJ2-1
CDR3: CASSFRRREGGHEQFF
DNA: TGTGCCAGCAGCTTCAGACGGCGGGAGGGTGGGCATGAGCAGTTCTTC

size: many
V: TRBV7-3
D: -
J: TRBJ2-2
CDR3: CASSLIPSDSKSTGELFF
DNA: TGTGCCAGCAGCTTAATTCCCTCGGACAGTAAATCCACCGGGGAGCTGTTTTTT

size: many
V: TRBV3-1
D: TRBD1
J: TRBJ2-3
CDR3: CASSQQGADTQYF
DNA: TGTGCCAGCAGCCAACAGGGGGCAGATACGCAGTATTTT

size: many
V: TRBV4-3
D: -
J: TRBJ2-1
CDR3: CASSQDGGRYNEQFF
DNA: TGCGCCAGCAGCCAAGATGGAGGGAGGTACAATGAGCAGTTCTTC

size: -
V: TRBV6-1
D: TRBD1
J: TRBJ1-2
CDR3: CASSTGTGSTYGYTF
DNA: TGTGCCAGCAGTACCGGGACAGGGAGTACCTATGGCTACACCTTC

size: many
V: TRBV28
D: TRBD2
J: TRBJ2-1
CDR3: CASIRGGDLYNEQFF
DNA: TGTGCCAGCATCCGGGGAGGGGACCTCTACAATGAGCAGTTCTTC

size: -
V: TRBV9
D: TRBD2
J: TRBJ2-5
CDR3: CASSVATSGGWEETQYF
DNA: TGTGCTAGCAGCGTAGCGACTAGCGGGGGGTGGGAAGAGACCCAGTACTTC

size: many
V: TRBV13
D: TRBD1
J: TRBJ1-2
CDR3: CASSLGTGEINYGYTF
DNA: TGTGCCAGCAGCCTAGGGACAGGGGAAATTAACTATGGCTACACCTTC

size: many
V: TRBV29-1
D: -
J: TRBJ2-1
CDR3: CSVSGSPQLYNEQFF
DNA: TGCAGCGTCTCGGGGAGTCCTCAACTGTACAATGAGCAGTTCTTC

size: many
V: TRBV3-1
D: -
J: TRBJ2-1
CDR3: CASSQATTGLIVGEQFF
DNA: TGTGCCAGCAGCCAAGCTACAACGGGGCTCATCGTCGGTGAGCAGTTCTTC

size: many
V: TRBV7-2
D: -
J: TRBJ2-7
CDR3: CASSLVQFREQYF
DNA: TGTGCCAGCAGCTTAGTTCAGTTCCGAGAGCAGTACTTC

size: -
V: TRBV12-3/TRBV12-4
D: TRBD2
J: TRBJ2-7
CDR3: CASISPSGRGTSSSYEQYF
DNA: TGTGCCAGCATTTCCCCGTCCGGCCGGGGGACTAGCTCCTCCTACGAGCAGTACTTC

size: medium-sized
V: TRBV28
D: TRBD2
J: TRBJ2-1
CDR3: CASTKGLADYNEQFF
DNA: TGTGCCAGCACCAAGGGACTAGCGGATTACAATGAGCAGTTCTTC

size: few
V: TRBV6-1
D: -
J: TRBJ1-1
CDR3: CASRRGDTEAFF
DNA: TGTGCCAGCCGAAGGGGGGACACTGAAGCTTTCTTT

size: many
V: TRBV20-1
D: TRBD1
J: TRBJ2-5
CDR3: CSAVDRGETQYF
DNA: TGCAGTGCAGTGGACAGGGGCGAGACCCAGTACTTC

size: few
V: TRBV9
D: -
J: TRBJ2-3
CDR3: CASSVGTGFTDTQYF
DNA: TGTGCCAGCAGCGTAGGGACTGGATTCACAGATACGCAGTATTTT

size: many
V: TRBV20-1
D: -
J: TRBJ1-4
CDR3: CSARDGPLEKLFF
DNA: TGCAGTGCTAGAGATGGGCCCCTTGAGAAACTGTTTTTT

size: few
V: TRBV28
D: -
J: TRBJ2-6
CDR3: CASILGGTAFSGANVLTF
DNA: -

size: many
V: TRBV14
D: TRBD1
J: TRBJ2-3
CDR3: CASSQGTGGDTQYF
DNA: TGTGCCAGCAGCCAAGGGACAGGGGGCGATACGCAGTATTTT

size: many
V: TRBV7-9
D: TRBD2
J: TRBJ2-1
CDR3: CASSPRLAGAGNEQFF
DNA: TGTGCCAGCAGCCCCAGACTAGCGGGAGCAGGGAATGAGCAGTTCTTC

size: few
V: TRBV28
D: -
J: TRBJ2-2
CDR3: CASSQPPGTRVTGQLFF
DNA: TGTGCCAGCAGTCAACCGCCAGGGACCCGTGTCACCGGGCAGCTGTTTTTT

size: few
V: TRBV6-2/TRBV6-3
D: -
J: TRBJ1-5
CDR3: CASREPQVYQPQHF
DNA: TGTGCCAGCAGAGAGCCTCAGGTGTATCAGCCCCAGCATTTT

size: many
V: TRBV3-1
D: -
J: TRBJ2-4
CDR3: CASSPGGRINIQYF
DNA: TGTGCCAGCAGCCCCGGGGGGCGGATAAACATTCAGTACTTC

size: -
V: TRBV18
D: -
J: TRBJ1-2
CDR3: CASSSNRGDYGYTF
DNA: TGTGCCAGCTCATCAAATAGGGGGGACTATGGCTACACCTTC

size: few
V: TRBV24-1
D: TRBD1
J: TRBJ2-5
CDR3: CATSEATGAGETQYF
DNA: TGTGCCACCAGTGAAGCGACAGGGGCTGGTGAGACCCAGTACTTC

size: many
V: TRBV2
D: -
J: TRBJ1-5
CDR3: CASRGFGHRPQHF
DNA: TGTGCCAGCAGGGGATTCGGCCATCGGCCCCAGCATTTT

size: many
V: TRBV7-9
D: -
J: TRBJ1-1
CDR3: CATQPKGEAFF
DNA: TGTGCCACCCAACCAAAAGGTGAAGCTTTCTTT

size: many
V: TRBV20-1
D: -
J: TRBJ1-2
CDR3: CSAYSPGTELIGYTF
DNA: TGCAGTGCTTATTCCCCCGGGACCGAATTAATTGGCTACACCTTC

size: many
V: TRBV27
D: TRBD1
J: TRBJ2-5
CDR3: CASSSPGQGRSGETQYF
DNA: TGTGCCAGCAGTAGCCCCGGACAGGGTAGGAGCGGGGAGACCCAGTACTTC

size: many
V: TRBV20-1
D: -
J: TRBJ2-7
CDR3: CSASQDSYEQYF
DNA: TGCAGTGCTAGCCAGGACTCCTACGAGCAGTACTTC

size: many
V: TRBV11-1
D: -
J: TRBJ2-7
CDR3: CASSLEFGRDYEQYF
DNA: TGTGCCAGCAGCTTAGAGTTTGGGCGAGACTACGAGCAGTACTTC

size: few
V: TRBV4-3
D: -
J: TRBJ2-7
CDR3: CASSQEWDGTYEQYF
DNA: TGCGCCAGCAGCCAAGAGTGGGACGGAACCTACGAGCAGTACTTC

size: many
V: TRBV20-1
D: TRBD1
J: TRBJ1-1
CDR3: CSARDHRGKAFF
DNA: TGCAGTGCTAGGGACCACAGGGGTAAAGCTTTCTTT

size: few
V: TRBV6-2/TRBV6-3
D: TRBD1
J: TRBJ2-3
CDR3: CASSRDRRTSTDTQYF
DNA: TGTGCCAGCAGTCGGGACAGGCGGACTAGCACAGATACGCAGTATTTT

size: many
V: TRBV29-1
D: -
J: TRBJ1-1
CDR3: CSVEQLNTEAFF
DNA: TGCAGCGTTGAACAGTTGAACACTGAAGCTTTCTTT

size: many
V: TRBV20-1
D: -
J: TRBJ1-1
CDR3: CSATQGTNTEAFF
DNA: TGCAGTGCTACACAGGGCACGAACACTGAAGCTTTCTTT